This is a list of T cell receptor beta chains from one sample in a study of blood T cells in healthy people across ages. TCRdb re-called the 5' RACE reads through MiXCR, storing one row per CDR3 protein. The sample contains some 1.4 million distinct CDR3 sequences, around 42% of which appear only once. The sequenced sample was blood. The receptors here all came from a woman younger than 30 in good health. Both conserved end residues are part of each CDR3. D genes are given only for firm matches. Only part of the rows carry a size: once, few, many, or a class if the clone is expanded.

clone_size	d_call	j_call	v_call	cdr3_aa	cdr3_nt
.	.	TRBJ2-5	TRBV20-1	CSALQNPYNEQYF	TGCAGTGCCTTACAGAACCCGTACAATGAGCAGTACTTC
.	TRBD1	TRBJ2-3	TRBV10-3	CAIRGAETGMSDTQYF	TGTGCCATCAGGGGCGCCGAGACAGGGATGTCGGATACGCAGTATTTT
.	.	TRBJ2-7	TRBV27	CASSLRGVGTVSYEQYF	TGTGCCAGCAGTTTACGGGGGGTCGGGACAGTTTCCTACGAGCAGTACTTC
few	.	TRBJ2-1	TRBV7-2	CASSLGAWVPYNEQFF	TGTGCCAGCAGCTTAGGGGCATGGGTGCCCTACAATGAGCAGTTCTTC
.	.	TRBJ2-6	TRBV20-1	CSASLPFHSGANVLTF	TGCAGTGCTTCCCTTCCGTTCCACTCTGGGGCCAACGTCCTGACTTTC
.	.	TRBJ1-4	TRBV7-8	CASSLTGTTNEKLFF	TGTGCCAGCAGCTTGACCGGGACAACGAATGAAAAACTGTTTTTT
.	TRBD1	TRBJ2-2	TRBV12-5	CASDRGPNTGELFF	TGTGCTAGCGACAGGGGCCCTAACACCGGGGAGCTGTTTTTT
few	.	TRBJ2-1	TRBV3-1	CASSPALGSYNEQFF	TGTGCCAGCAGCCCGGCTCTAGGCTCCTACAATGAGCAGTTCTTC
once	TRBD1	TRBJ1-2	TRBV12-3/TRBV12-4	CASRDRGGNYGYTF	TGTGCCAGCAGAGACAGGGGCGGAAACTATGGCTACACCTTC
.	TRBD2	TRBJ2-7	TRBV29-1	CSYATSGGSEQYF	TGCAGCTACGCGACTAGCGGGGGGAGCGAGCAGTACTTC
.	TRBD2	TRBJ2-1	TRBV2	CASRVPPAGGFCEQFF	TGTGCCAGCAGGGTACCTCCAGCGGGAGGTTTTTGTGAGCAGTTCTTC
.	.	TRBJ2-6	TRBV12-5	CASGGGSKGISGANVLTF	TGTGCTAGTGGTGGGGGAAGTAAAGGAATCTCTGGGGCCAACGTCCTGACTTTC
.	.	TRBJ2-3	TRBV29-1	CSFWGGAGTDTQYF	TGCAGCTTCTGGGGGGGCGCGGGCACAGATACGCAGTATTTT
.	.	TRBJ2-5	TRBV18	CASSPRSTPQETQYF	TGTGCCAGCTCACCACGCTCGACACCGCAAGAGACCCAGTACTTC
few	TRBD2	TRBJ2-7	TRBV6-5	CASRRGAGGYEQYF	TGTGCCAGCAGGCGGGGGGCAGGAGGCTACGAGCAGTACTTC
.	TRBD1	TRBJ1-3	TRBV4-2	CASSQGTGSNENTIYF	TGTGCCAGCAGCCAAGGGACAGGGAGTAATGAAAACACCATATATTTT
.	.	TRBJ2-7	TRBV29-1	CSVEVGRSPTSYEQYF	TGCAGCGTTGAAGTCGGCCGTTCCCCTACCTCCTACGAGCAGTACTTC
.	.	TRBJ1-2	TRBV5-1	CASSLGEEGYTF	TGCGCCAGCAGCTTGGGTGAGGAAGGCTACACCTTC
many	.	TRBJ2-1	TRBV20-1	CSARGSLEVEQFF	TGCAGTGCTAGAGGCTCGCTGGAGGTTGAGCAGTTCTTC
.	.	TRBJ2-2	TRBV5-1	CASSLPQPGELFF	TGCGCCAGCAGCTTGCCTCAACCCGGGGAGCTGTTTTTT
.	TRBD1	TRBJ1-2	TRBV4-1	CASRLPGQPNYGYTF	TGCGCCAGCAGGTTGCCGGGACAGCCAAACTATGGCTACACCTTC
.	.	TRBJ1-6	TRBV5-6	CASSLDSGAGPNSPLHF	TGTGCCAGCAGCTTGGATTCTGGGGCAGGGCCAAATTCACCCCTCCACTTT
few	.	TRBJ2-2	TRBV6-5	CASSYATTTGELFF	TGTGCCAGCAGTTACGCAACAACCACCGGGGAGCTGTTTTTT
.	.	TRBJ1-6	TRBV12-3/TRBV12-4	CASSRPRGLSYSPLHF	TGTGCCAGCAGCCGCCCAAGGGGGTTGTCGTATTCACCCCTCCACTTT
.	.	TRBJ2-1	TRBV30	CAWSGDTYNEQFF	TGTGCCTGGAGTGGGGACACCTACAATGAGCAGTTCTTC
.	TRBD1	TRBJ1-6	TRBV3-1	CASSQAGTGGWSPLHF	TGTGCCAGCAGCCAAGCCGGGACAGGGGGCTGGTCACCCCTCCACTTT
few	TRBD2	TRBJ2-5	TRBV6-5	CASTTSGGAVETQYF	TGTGCCAGCACTACTAGCGGGGGGGCCGTAGAGACCCAGTACTTC
.	TRBD2	TRBJ2-1	TRBV3-1	CASSQPAGGGNNEQFF	TGTGCCAGCAGCCAACCAGCGGGGGGGGGAAACAATGAGCAGTTCTTC
.	TRBD2	TRBJ2-2	TRBV7-2	CASSLGWASGGNTGELFF	TGTGCCAGCAGCTTAGGGTGGGCTAGCGGGGGGAACACCGGGGAGCTGTTTTTT
few	TRBD1	TRBJ2-3	TRBV20-1	CSARTGQGRDTQYF	TGCAGTGCTAGAACCGGACAGGGAAGAGATACGCAGTATTTT
.	.	TRBJ2-1	TRBV5-1	CASSGPESDYNEQFF	TGCGCCAGCAGTGGGCCGGAATCCGACTACAATGAGCAGTTCTTC
.	.	TRBJ2-7	TRBV3-1	CASSQDGLDRYF	TGTGCCAGCAGCCAAGATGGCCTAGACCGGTACTTC
.	.	TRBJ1-1	TRBV4-1	CASSPTGSSTEAFF	TGCGCCAGCAGCCCGACTGGGAGTAGCACTGAAGCTTTCTTT
.	.	TRBJ2-3	TRBV6-1	CASSEAGGTLADTQYF	TGTGCCAGCAGTGAAGCGGGCGGGACATTAGCAGATACGCAGTATTTT
few	.	TRBJ2-5	TRBV6-6	CASSYRGAQETQYF	TGTGCCAGCAGTTACCGGGGGGCCCAAGAGACCCAGTACTTC
.	TRBD2	TRBJ2-1	TRBV20-1	CSARRSGVKYNEQFF	TGCAGTGCTAGAAGAAGCGGGGTTAAATACAATGAGCAGTTCTTC
few	TRBD1	TRBJ2-3	TRBV11-2	CASTLLRGQVDTQYF	TGTGCCAGCACCCTCTTGAGGGGGCAGGTAGATACGCAGTATTTT
.	.	TRBJ2-5	TRBV28	CASSRAGSETQYF	TGTGCCAGCTCTAGGGCGGGGAGCGAGACCCAGTACTTC
.	.	TRBJ2-5	TRBV5-5	CASSITEAGRLYF	TGTGCCAGCAGCATCACCGAAGCCGGGAGACTGTACTTC
.	TRBD1	TRBJ2-2	TRBV6-5	CASSQTGGGELFF	TGTGCCAGCAGCCAGACAGGGGGCGGGGAGCTGTTTTTT
.	.	TRBJ2-2	TRBV6-5	CASSQSPSRGGGELFF	TGTGCCAGCAGCCAATCCCCCAGTCGAGGGGGCGGGGAGCTGTTTTTT
few	.	TRBJ1-2	TRBV25-1	CASSEQGPYGYTF	TGTGCCAGCAGTGAGCAGGGGCCCTATGGCTACACCTTC
few	.	TRBJ1-2	TRBV6-5	CASSYGQNINYGYTF	TGTGCCAGCAGTTACGGACAGAACATAAACTATGGCTACACCTTC
.	.	TRBJ1-1	TRBV27	CASMRDSYTEAFF	TGTGCCAGCATGAGAGACAGCTACACTGAAGCTTTCTTT
.	.	TRBJ2-2	TRBV4-2	CASSQDPGSGPGNTGELFF	TGTGCCAGCAGCCAAGATCCTGGGTCGGGCCCGGGCAACACCGGGGAGCTGTTTTTT
.	.	TRBJ2-2	TRBV29-1	CSVDARGNTGELFF	TGCAGCGTTGACGCCAGGGGGAACACCGGGGAGCTGTTTTTT
.	TRBD1	TRBJ1-1	TRBV7-9	CASSDDRGSGTEAFF	TGTGCCAGCAGCGACGACAGGGGTTCGGGCACTGAAGCTTTCTTT
few	.	TRBJ2-5	TRBV20-1	CSATDPPETQYF	TGCAGTGCTACGGACCCCCCGGAGACCCAGTACTTC
.	.	TRBJ2-7	TRBV20-1	CSARGLVDYNEQYF	TGCAGTGCTAGAGGACTAGTAGATTACAATGAGCAGTACTTC
.	.	TRBJ2-2	TRBV3-1	CASSQDNTGELFF	TGTGCCAGCAGCCAAGATAACACCGGGGAGCTGTTTTTT
.	.	TRBJ2-1	TRBV3-1	CASSRGTGYNEQFF	TGTGCCAGCAGCCGGGGGACTGGATACAATGAGCAGTTCTTC
few	.	TRBJ2-7	TRBV4-1	CASSQDGSGTSSYNEQYF	TGCGCCAGCAGCCAAGATGGGTCGGGGACCAGTTCCTACAATGAGCAGTACTTC
.	TRBD1	TRBJ2-4	TRBV6-6	CASSPGQGGVNIQYF	TGTGCCAGCAGCCCGGGACAGGGAGGGGTAAACATTCAGTACTTC
.	.	TRBJ1-6	TRBV6-1	CASGASRSAGSYNSPLHF	TGTGCCAGCGGAGCCTCCCGATCCGCGGGGTCCTATAATTCACCCCTCCACTTT
few	.	TRBJ2-1	TRBV7-9	CASSRRDFNNNEQFF	TGTGCCAGCAGCCGCCGAGACTTCAACAACAATGAGCAGTTCTTC
few	.	TRBJ1-3	TRBV12-3/TRBV12-4	CASSLEVTNTIYF	TGTGCCAGCAGTTTAGAGGTTACGAACACCATATATTTT
.	.	TRBJ2-3	TRBV5-1	CASSLFVGDTQYF	TGCGCCAGCAGCTTGTTTGTGGGGGATACGCAGTATTTT
.	TRBD2	TRBJ2-1	TRBV6-5	CASSYILGTSDKQKETQFF	TGTGCCAGCAGTTACATTTTGGGGACTAGCGACAAACAGAAAGAGACCCAGTTCTTC